This T cell receptor (beta chain) was obtained from a study of cytomegalovirus exposure and HLA in healthy donors. Overall study findings and caveats: A prior analysis recorded that most TCR beta V segments were productive about 87% or about 30% of the time. Despite most TCR sequences being rare, some public TCRs occurred in many donors. It was only CMV serostatus that was available as immune exposure information.

This CDR3 has 13 residues. Germline-derived CDR1 and CDR2 are SGHRS and YFSETQ. V lost 2 bases and J 0 bases, leaving 3 bases between the germline ends. It was with 60 Vbeta and 13 Jbeta primers that the PCR ran. The protocol was immunoSEQ multiplex PCR, while the TCRdb copy is restricted to in-frame clones and leaves out a portion. The sample holds more than 85,000 clones, approximately 83% seen once. This clone was detected only a few times. As yet, its antigen is unknown. The chain links TRBV5-1 to TRBJ2-1; no clear D. The clonotype comes from a man aged 18 to 30 in good health and CMV-seronegative. Sequenced sample: PBMCs. This CDR3 is CASSFGSYNEQFF. In nucleotides, the CDR3 is TGCGCCAGCAGCTTCGGCTCCTACAATGAGCAGTTCTTC.